The rows below give T cell receptor beta chains drawn from one sample of a study of type 1 regulatory T cells. No cognate antigen is known for these TCRs. A single record per CDR3 protein comes from TCRdb applying MiXCR to the reads. The sample contains several thousand distinct CDR3 sequences, about a quarter of which appear only once. Sequenced material: cultured type 1 regulatory T (Tr1) cells, either the whole culture or a sorted fraction (not recorded which). All receptors derive from a human donor in good health. The CDR3 runs from the conserved cysteine through the conserved F or W. The D gene is left open where the match is weak. Size values are once, few and many counts, or a class for expanded clones, and some rows have none.

cdr3_aa: CASSLAASRGGFNEQFF; cdr3_nt: TGTGCCAGCAGCTTAGCCGCGTCGCGGGGGGGATTTAATGAGCAGTTCTTC; d_call: TRBD2; v_call: TRBV7-2; j_call: TRBJ2-1; clone_size: .
cdr3_aa: CASSAAGWRNTEAFF; cdr3_nt: TGTGCCAGCTCAGCAGCTGGATGGCGGAACACTGAAGCTTTCTTT; d_call: .; v_call: TRBV18; j_call: TRBJ1-1; clone_size: few
cdr3_aa: CASSPQLRQGASNYGYTF; cdr3_nt: TGTGCCAGCTCACCACAGTTGAGACAGGGGGCCTCTAACTATGGCTACACCTTC; d_call: TRBD1; v_call: TRBV18; j_call: TRBJ1-2; clone_size: .
cdr3_aa: CVSTRAGKLFF; cdr3_nt: TGTGTCAGCACCCGTGCCGGGAAGCTGTTTTTT; d_call: .; v_call: TRBV3-1; j_call: TRBJ2-2; clone_size: .
cdr3_aa: CASSSKSLTGNYGYTF; cdr3_nt: TGTGCCAGCAGTTCGAAATCCCTGACAGGGAACTATGGCTACACCTTC; d_call: TRBD1; v_call: TRBV12-3/TRBV12-4; j_call: TRBJ1-2; clone_size: medium-sized
cdr3_aa: CASSLDRASFNEQFF; cdr3_nt: TGCGCCAGCAGCTTGGACCGGGCCTCTTTCAATGAGCAGTTCTTC; d_call: .; v_call: TRBV5-1; j_call: TRBJ2-1; clone_size: medium-sized
cdr3_aa: CASSFGTVNTGELFF; cdr3_nt: TGTGCCAGCAGCTTTGGGACAGTGAACACCGGGGAGCTGTTTTTT; d_call: TRBD1; v_call: TRBV5-4; j_call: TRBJ2-2; clone_size: many
cdr3_aa: CASSLGSVSGNTIYF; cdr3_nt: TGCGCCAGCAGCTTGGGGTCCGTCTCTGGAAACACCATATATTTT; d_call: .; v_call: TRBV5-1; j_call: TRBJ1-3; clone_size: many
cdr3_aa: CASSRDPVAEQYF; cdr3_nt: TGTGCCAGCAGCCGGGACCCCGTGGCCGAGCAGTACTTC; d_call: .; v_call: TRBV7-2; j_call: TRBJ2-7; clone_size: medium-sized
cdr3_aa: CASSLGLAGGLGETQYF; cdr3_nt: TGTGCCAGCAGTCTAGGACTAGCGGGGGGGCTCGGAGAGACCCAGTACTTC; d_call: TRBD2; v_call: TRBV9; j_call: TRBJ2-5; clone_size: once
cdr3_aa: CASSWTGNYGYTF; cdr3_nt: TGTGCCAGCAGCTGGACAGGGAACTATGGCTACACCTTC; d_call: TRBD1; v_call: TRBV11-2; j_call: TRBJ1-2; clone_size: once
cdr3_aa: CASRAGDRPLGYTF; cdr3_nt: TGTGCCAGCAGGGCCGGGGACAGGCCCTTGGGCTACACCTTC; d_call: TRBD1; v_call: TRBV6-2/TRBV6-3; j_call: TRBJ1-2; clone_size: many
cdr3_aa: CSASLASGGPEQFF; cdr3_nt: TGCAGTGCTAGCCTGGCTAGCGGGGGGCCTGAGCAGTTCTTC; d_call: TRBD2; v_call: TRBV20-1; j_call: TRBJ2-1; clone_size: medium-sized
cdr3_aa: CASSLRGRKTQYF; cdr3_nt: TGTGCCAGCAGTTTGCGGGGGCGGAAGACCCAGTACTTC; d_call: .; v_call: TRBV12-3/TRBV12-4; j_call: TRBJ2-5; clone_size: .
cdr3_aa: CASTLGAGFGETQYF; cdr3_nt: TGTGCCAGCACTCTGGGGGCGGGATTCGGCGAGACCCAGTACTTC; d_call: .; v_call: TRBV6-1; j_call: TRBJ2-5; clone_size: few
cdr3_aa: CASSPGWVGTGELFF; cdr3_nt: TGTGCCAGCAGCCCGGGGTGGGTGGGCACCGGGGAGCTGTTTTTT; d_call: .; v_call: TRBV4-2; j_call: TRBJ2-2; clone_size: .
cdr3_aa: CASSLATGRTYKQYF; cdr3_nt: TGTGCCAGCAGCTTAGCGACAGGGAGGACTTACAAGCAGTACTTC; d_call: .; v_call: TRBV7-9; j_call: TRBJ2-7; clone_size: .
cdr3_aa: CSVDRDLAVGVVNYGYTF; cdr3_nt: TGCAGCGTTGACCGGGATCTGGCCGTAGGAGTTGTGAACTATGGCTACACCTTC; d_call: .; v_call: TRBV29-1; j_call: TRBJ1-2; clone_size: .
cdr3_aa: CASSRGNTGELFF; cdr3_nt: TGCGCCAGCAGCAGGGGCAACACCGGGGAGCTGTTTTTT; d_call: .; v_call: TRBV5-1; j_call: TRBJ2-2; clone_size: few
cdr3_aa: CSAYDRGDFGNTIYF; cdr3_nt: TGCAGTGCCTACGACAGGGGGGATTTTGGAAACACCATATATTTT; d_call: TRBD1; v_call: TRBV20-1; j_call: TRBJ1-3; clone_size: few
cdr3_aa: CASSLTPDRGYQPQHF; cdr3_nt: TGCGCCAGCAGCTTGACCCCCGACAGGGGGTATCAGCCCCAGCATTTT; d_call: TRBD1; v_call: TRBV5-1; j_call: TRBJ1-5; clone_size: medium-sized
cdr3_aa: CASSPGPPIPYEQYF; cdr3_nt: TGCGCCAGCAGCCCAGGTCCTCCAATCCCCTACGAGCAGTACTTC; d_call: .; v_call: TRBV5-1; j_call: TRBJ2-7; clone_size: medium-sized
cdr3_aa: CASSLNPRATDTQYF; cdr3_nt: TGTGCCAGCAGCTTGAATCCCAGGGCAACAGATACGCAGTATTTT; d_call: .; v_call: TRBV5-4; j_call: TRBJ2-3; clone_size: large
cdr3_aa: CSVGGLYGYTF; cdr3_nt: TGCAGCGTCGGGGGACTGTATGGCTACACCTTC; d_call: .; v_call: TRBV29-1; j_call: TRBJ1-2; clone_size: few
cdr3_aa: CASSLIAGGSEETQYF; cdr3_nt: TGTGCCAGCAGCTTAATAGCGGGGGGTAGCGAAGAGACCCAGTACTTC; d_call: TRBD2; v_call: TRBV11-2; j_call: TRBJ2-5; clone_size: few
cdr3_aa: CASSYGGGVGSSYEQYF; cdr3_nt: TGTGCCAGCAGTTACGGGGGGGGGGTAGGAAGCTCCTACGAGCAGTACTTC; d_call: TRBD2; v_call: TRBV6-6; j_call: TRBJ2-7; clone_size: .
cdr3_aa: CASSAPAGGQETQYF; cdr3_nt: TGTGCCAGCAGCGCACCAGCGGGGGGTCAAGAGACCCAGTACTTC; d_call: TRBD2; v_call: TRBV7-2; j_call: TRBJ2-5; clone_size: .
cdr3_aa: CASSQSLAGQETQYF; cdr3_nt: TGCGCCAGCAGCCAGAGCCTAGCGGGGCAAGAGACCCAGTACTTC; d_call: TRBD2; v_call: TRBV4-1; j_call: TRBJ2-5; clone_size: few
cdr3_aa: CASSQIQGASNEQYF; cdr3_nt: TGTGCCAGCAGCCAGATACAGGGGGCGAGTAACGAGCAGTACTTC; d_call: TRBD1; v_call: TRBV14; j_call: TRBJ2-7; clone_size: .
cdr3_aa: CSVQTGMNTEAFF; cdr3_nt: TGCAGCGTTCAGACAGGAATGAACACTGAAGCTTTCTTT; d_call: .; v_call: TRBV29-1; j_call: TRBJ1-1; clone_size: few
cdr3_aa: CASSLTGGYGGETQYF; cdr3_nt: TGTGCCAGCAGTTTAACAGGGGGCTATGGGGGAGAGACCCAGTACTTC; d_call: TRBD1; v_call: TRBV28; j_call: TRBJ2-5; clone_size: many
cdr3_aa: CASSRPRATNEKLFF; cdr3_nt: TGCGCCAGCAGCCGACCCAGAGCAACTAATGAAAAACTGTTTTTT; d_call: .; v_call: TRBV4-1; j_call: TRBJ1-4; clone_size: few
cdr3_aa: CASSFQSNQPQHF; cdr3_nt: TGTGCCAGCAGCTTTCAAAGCAATCAGCCCCAGCATTTT; d_call: .; v_call: TRBV5-6; j_call: TRBJ1-5; clone_size: many
cdr3_aa: CVSTYRAGGTEAFF; cdr3_nt: TGTGTCAGCACGTACAGGGCGGGGGGCACTGAAGCTTTCTTT; d_call: .; v_call: TRBV2; j_call: TRBJ1-1; clone_size: .
cdr3_aa: CSATRDQETQYF; cdr3_nt: TGCAGTGCCACGAGAGACCAAGAGACCCAGTACTTC; d_call: .; v_call: TRBV20-1; j_call: TRBJ2-5; clone_size: few
cdr3_aa: CASSDPWAEAFF; cdr3_nt: TGTGCCAGCAGCGATCCCTGGGCTGAAGCTTTCTTT; d_call: .; v_call: TRBV6-6; j_call: TRBJ1-1; clone_size: .
cdr3_aa: CASSTNGYGYTF; cdr3_nt: TGTGCCAGCAGCACGAATGGCTATGGCTACACCTTC; d_call: .; v_call: TRBV12-3/TRBV12-4; j_call: TRBJ1-2; clone_size: medium-sized
cdr3_aa: CASSPGPGANVLTF; cdr3_nt: TGTGCCAGCAGCCCGGGGCCCGGGGCCAACGTCCTGACTTTC; d_call: .; v_call: TRBV7-6; j_call: TRBJ2-6; clone_size: many
cdr3_aa: CASSQDYTQPQHF; cdr3_nt: TGTGCCAGCAGCCAAGATTACACTCAGCCCCAGCATTTT; d_call: .; v_call: TRBV3-1; j_call: TRBJ1-5; clone_size: .
cdr3_aa: CASSFLPSYYEQYF; cdr3_nt: TGTGCCAGCAGCTTCCTTCCCAGCTACTACGAGCAGTACTTC; d_call: .; v_call: TRBV7-2; j_call: TRBJ2-7; clone_size: medium-sized
cdr3_aa: CASSGQGGLPAYEQYF; cdr3_nt: TGTGCCAGCAGCGGACAGGGAGGACTACCGGCCTACGAGCAGTACTTC; d_call: TRBD1; v_call: TRBV6-1; j_call: TRBJ2-7; clone_size: .
cdr3_aa: CASSLGLAGYNEQFF; cdr3_nt: TGTGCCAGCAGCCTCGGACTAGCGGGGTACAATGAGCAGTTCTTC; d_call: TRBD2; v_call: TRBV7-9; j_call: TRBJ2-1; clone_size: few
cdr3_aa: CASSATGGPNSEQFF; cdr3_nt: TGTGCCAGCAGCGCCACGGGGGGGCCGAATAGTGAGCAGTTCTTC; d_call: TRBD2; v_call: TRBV9; j_call: TRBJ2-1; clone_size: many
cdr3_aa: CASSPQWALNTEAFF; cdr3_nt: TGTGCCAGCAGTCCACAGTGGGCCCTGAACACTGAAGCTTTCTTT; d_call: .; v_call: TRBV27; j_call: TRBJ1-1; clone_size: once
cdr3_aa: CSATGRKNIQYF; cdr3_nt: TGCAGTGCTACTGGGAGAAAAAACATTCAGTACTTC; d_call: .; v_call: TRBV20-1; j_call: TRBJ2-4; clone_size: .
cdr3_aa: CASSYPPYRGGSNTGELFF; cdr3_nt: TGTGCCAGCAGTTACCCCCCGTATCGCGGGGGTTCGAACACCGGGGAGCTGTTTTTT; d_call: TRBD2; v_call: TRBV6-6; j_call: TRBJ2-2; clone_size: many
cdr3_aa: CASSLGGSGDLKGQYF; cdr3_nt: TGTGCCAGCAGCTTAGGTGGTAGCGGGGACCTGAAGGGGCAGTACTTC; d_call: TRBD2; v_call: TRBV7-2; j_call: TRBJ2-7; clone_size: few
cdr3_aa: CAISAGQAQRELFF; cdr3_nt: TGTGCCATCAGCGCTGGACAGGCGCAGCGGGAGCTGTTTTTT; d_call: TRBD1; v_call: TRBV10-3; j_call: TRBJ2-2; clone_size: medium-sized
cdr3_aa: CSIGQGALGYTF; cdr3_nt: TGCAGCATCGGACAGGGGGCATTGGGCTACACCTTC; d_call: TRBD1; v_call: TRBV20-1; j_call: TRBJ1-2; clone_size: .
cdr3_aa: CAMGGDRSTGELFF; cdr3_nt: TGTGCCATGGGGGGGGACAGATCCACCGGGGAGCTGTTTTTT; d_call: .; v_call: TRBV10-3; j_call: TRBJ2-2; clone_size: .
cdr3_aa: CASTKNQNTEAFF; cdr3_nt: TGTGCCAGCACGAAAAACCAGAACACTGAAGCTTTCTTT; d_call: .; v_call: TRBV6-6; j_call: TRBJ1-1; clone_size: few
cdr3_aa: CASSPTGGPGELFF; cdr3_nt: TGTGCCAGCAGCCCGACAGGGGGACCCGGGGAGCTGTTTTTT; d_call: TRBD1; v_call: TRBV7-2; j_call: TRBJ2-2; clone_size: many
cdr3_aa: CAISSGQPKKQETQYF; cdr3_nt: TGTGCCATCAGCTCGGGACAGCCTAAAAAGCAAGAGACCCAGTACTTC; d_call: TRBD1; v_call: TRBV10-3; j_call: TRBJ2-5; clone_size: .